The sequence of this T cell receptor beta chain was determined in a study of blood T cell repertoires in COVID-19 (dated by TCRdb to 2019 to 2021). Regarding the study in general: Samples from collaborators originated in the United States, Italy and Spain and spanned both the acute and convalescent phases of COVID-19. The samples were drawn from the first 160 participants of the ongoing ImmuneRACE study and from 950 to 1,500 subjects provided by 6 global collaborators. Deeply sampled blood TCRbeta repertoires from subjects exposed to, actively infected with, or recovered from COVID-19 were included in the dataset. The prospective study material was composed of cDNA or gDNA derived from T cells, B-cell-depleted T cells, or PBMCs. The repertoires were released in a freely available public database meant as a resource for research on the immune response to SARS-CoV-2. Where available, HLA class I and class II types were obtained from metadata supplied by the sample provider rather than from assay-based typing. Nearly every sample came with metadata listing a de-identified subject ID, COVID-19 status, age in years and sex.

The immunoSEQ Assay, a bias-controlled multiplex PCR, was used to amplify TCRbeta CDR3 regions from genomic DNA. On the study's bioinformatics: The number of nucleated cells in each sample was estimated by amplification of reference gene primers within the assay. Sequence reads were collapsed and filtered to measure the absolute abundance of every unique TCRbeta CDR3 rearrangement. For each sample, productive Simpson clonality was calculated as the square root of Simpson's diversity index across productive rearrangements. Imported from immuneACCESS, the table was reduced by TCRdb to in-frame sequences with V and J called. These copies leave out some clones; in studies compared against another copy, an unresolved V gene accounts for under half, and the cause of the remainder is not known. That table is the source of V, J and clone size, and D and trimming were worked out from the DNA. The sample yields fewer than 350,000 clones; roughly nine tenths were counted once. The leading ten clones occupy around 12% of the sample.

Regarding this clone: What this receptor recognizes is not known. No much larger clone exists at a distance of one base, and base qualities are not known.

One collaborating source in Seattle enrolled patients while the patients were actively infected and followed the patients over time throughout the course of disease. Collaborating institutions collected whole blood in K2EDTA tubes following their own protocols. Collaborator samples were shipped for TCRbeta analysis as frozen whole blood, isolated PBMCs, or DNA extracted from either sample type. Here V drops 7 bases and J drops 4 bases, and the junction holds 6 bases not matched to any gene. The germline V gene (reference sequence) supplies CDR1 MNHEY and CDR2 SMNVEV. The CDR3, from cysteine to phenylalanine, totals 14 residues. Left in the record is the CDR3 DNA by itself, 42 bases read in frame from the first base. Results the study describes overall, beyond this receptor: The quantity of clinical and demographic metadata differed by source and by participant and was supplied without curation.

Sequenced material: peripheral blood. The origin of this receptor is a woman in her 30s with COVID-19, enrolled during active disease. This chain is built from TRBV27 and TRBJ1-1; 10 junctional bases match TRBD1. The nucleotide sequence reads as follows: TGTGCCAGCACCAGGGACAGGGGAACCACTGAAGCTTTCTTT. The encoded protein is CASTRDRGTTEAFF.